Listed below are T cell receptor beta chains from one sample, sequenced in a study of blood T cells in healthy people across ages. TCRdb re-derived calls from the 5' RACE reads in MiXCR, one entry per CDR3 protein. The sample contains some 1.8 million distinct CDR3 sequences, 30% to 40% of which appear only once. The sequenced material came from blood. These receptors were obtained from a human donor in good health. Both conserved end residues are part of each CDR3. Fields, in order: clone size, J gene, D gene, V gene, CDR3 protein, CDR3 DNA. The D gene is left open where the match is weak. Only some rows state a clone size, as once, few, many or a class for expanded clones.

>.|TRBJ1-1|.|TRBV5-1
CASSLVGGRADTEAFF
TGCGCCAGCAGCTTGGTTGGAGGGAGAGCGGACACTGAAGCTTTCTTT
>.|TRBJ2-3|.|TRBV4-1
CASSQTEGGRNTQYF
TGCGCCAGCAGCCAAACCGAGGGTGGAAGAAATACGCAGTATTTT
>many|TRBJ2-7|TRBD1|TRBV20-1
CSASRVGTVDEQYF
TGCAGTGCTAGTAGGGTTGGGACAGTGGACGAGCAGTACTTC
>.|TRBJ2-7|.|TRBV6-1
CASIKERRGSHEQYF
TGTGCCAGCATCAAGGAGAGGCGGGGCTCCCACGAGCAGTACTTC
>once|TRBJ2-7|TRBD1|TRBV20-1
CSARHPGQGALEQYF
TGCAGTGCTAGACACCCGGGACAGGGGGCATTGGAGCAGTACTTC
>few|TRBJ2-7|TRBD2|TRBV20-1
CSARDLSSGGAEQYF
TGCAGTGCTAGAGATCTTTCCAGCGGGGGGGCAGAGCAGTACTTC
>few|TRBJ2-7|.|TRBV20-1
CSARHRQASPYEQYF
TGCAGTGCTAGGCATCGACAGGCCAGTCCCTACGAGCAGTACTTC
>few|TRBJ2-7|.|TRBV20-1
CSANLGQQAYEQYF
TGCAGTGCTAATCTTGGGCAGCAGGCCTACGAGCAGTACTTC
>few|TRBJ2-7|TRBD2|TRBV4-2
CASSQDSAGPSREQYF
TGTGCCAGCAGCCAAGATTCAGCGGGGCCGTCGCGCGAGCAGTACTTC
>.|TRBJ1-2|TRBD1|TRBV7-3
CASSSGQGAAGGYTF
TGTGCCAGCAGCTCCGGACAGGGGGCAGCAGGTGGCTACACCTTC
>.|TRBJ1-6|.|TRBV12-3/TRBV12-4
CACSLVGNSPLHF
TGTGCCTGCAGTTTAGTCGGGAATTCACCCCTCCACTTT
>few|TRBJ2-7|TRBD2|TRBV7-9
CASSLKGLAGGLSSEQYF
TGTGCCAGCAGCTTAAAAGGACTAGCGGGGGGATTATCGAGCGAGCAGTACTTC
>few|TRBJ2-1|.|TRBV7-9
CASSPDTLTHEQFF
TGTGCCAGCAGCCCCGACACCCTGACCCATGAGCAGTTCTTC
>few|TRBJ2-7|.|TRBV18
CASSPPLVYEQYF
TGTGCCAGCTCACCGCCATTAGTCTACGAGCAGTACTTC
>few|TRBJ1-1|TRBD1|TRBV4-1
CASSLWTGPTEAFF
TGCGCCAGCAGCCTCTGGACAGGACCGACTGAAGCTTTCTTT
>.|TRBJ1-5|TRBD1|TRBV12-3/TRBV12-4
CASSPSGTGGLQPQHF
TGTGCCAGCAGTCCCTCCGGGACAGGGGGTCTTCAGCCCCAGCATTTT
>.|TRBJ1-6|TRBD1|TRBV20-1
CSARGDRGSSYNSPLHF
TGCAGTGCTAGAGGGGACAGGGGGAGCTCCTATAATTCACCCCTCCACTTT
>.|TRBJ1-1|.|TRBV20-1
CSASARAGILNTEAFF
TGCAGTGCTAGCGCCCGGGCCGGGATTTTGAACACTGAAGCTTTCTTT
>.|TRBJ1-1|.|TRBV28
CASSPEPPNQEAFF
TGTGCCAGCAGTCCCGAACCCCCCAACCAGGAAGCTTTCTTT
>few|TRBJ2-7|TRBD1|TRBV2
CASNDGTAIYEQYF
TGTGCCAGCAATGATGGGACAGCCATCTACGAGCAGTACTTC
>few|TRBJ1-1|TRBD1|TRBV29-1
CSGGQGRTEAFF
TGCAGCGGGGGACAGGGGCGCACTGAAGCTTTCTTT
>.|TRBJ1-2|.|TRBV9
CASSVVDNYGYTF
TGTGCCAGCAGCGTAGTAGATAACTATGGCTACACCTTC
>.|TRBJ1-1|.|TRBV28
CASRSLDSENTEAFF
TGTGCCAGCAGATCCCTCGACAGCGAGAACACTGAAGCTTTCTTT